One and the same sample provided the 18 T cell receptor beta chains below, sequenced in a study of human T cells and chemical hapten exposure. Sample time point: patch test 1, 2 weeks after DPC sensitization. Stated treatment: therapeutic diphenylcyclopropenone sensitization with weekly scalp DPC. TCRdb processed the RACE reads anew with MiXCR; each CDR3 protein has one entry. The sample has about 120,000 distinct CDR3 sequences, roughly an eighth seen once; the top ten hold around 0.99%. The sequences come from whole blood, collected in connection with sensitization to the hapten diphenylcyclopropenone (DPC). The receptors were gathered from a man younger than 35 with alopecia areata. Some clones in this sample may be carry-over from other donors' samples.

V usage is TRBV20-1 and J usage is TRBJ1-1, with D uncertain. Germline V gene sequence: CDR1 DFQATT, CDR2 SNEGSKA (reference sequence). The CDR3 extends over 15 amino acids. Trimming shortened V by 1 base and J by 11 bases, and 23 bases separated the two germline ends. CDR3 in amino acids: CSARGAGHPKLSAFF. CDR3 nucleotides: TGCAGTGCTAGAGGGGCGGGCCATCCCAAGCTTTCTGCTTTCTTT.

This clonotype was picked up many times. The chain couples TRBV6-5 to TRBJ1-2; 7 bases align to TRBD1. The CDR3 loop spans 14 amino acids. Germline loops: CDR1 MNHEY, CDR2 SVGAGI. The trim removed 0 bases at V and 4 bases at J, leaving 2 bases unmatched. CDR3 residues: CASSYSYRGYGYTF. The DNA for the CDR3 is TGTGCCAGCAGTTACTCATACAGGGGCTATGGCTACACCTTC.

J is TRBJ2-2 and V is TRBV7-8, with TRBD2 matching over 7 bases. Germline V gives CDR1 SGHVS, CDR2 FQNEAQ. With V trimmed by 0 bases and J by 5 bases, 9 bases remained unmatched. The CDR3 consists of 17 residues. CDR3 in DNA: TGTGCCAGCAGCTTAGCGAGGCAGGGAGGGTGGACCGGGGAGCTGTTTTTT. Translated, it gives CASSLARQGGWTGELFF. The full variable domain, in which reference TRBV7-8 and TRBJ2-2 provide the parts outside the CDR3, is GAGVSQSPRYKVAKRGQDVALRCDPISGHVSLFWYQQALGQGPEFLTYFQNEAQLDKSGLPSDRFFAERPEGSVSTLKIQRTQQEDSAVYLCASSLARQGGWTGELFFGEGSRLTVL.

V and J are TRBV7-6 and TRBJ2-7; D perhaps matches TRBD1 (6 bases). This CDR3 is 18 amino acids long. Trimming shortened V by 5 bases and J by 1 base, and 24 bases separated the two germline ends. From germline, CDR1 is SGHVS and CDR2 FNYEAQ. CDR3 DNA sequence: TGTGCCAGCAGCCCGGGACAAGTGGGGGAGATTGAATCCTACGAGCAGTACTTC. Translating it yields CASSPGQVGEIESYEQYF.

In this sample, this clonotype turned up a few times. This chain links TRBV28 with TRBJ1-1, with a possible D match to TRBD1 (6 bases). The CDR3 is 15 amino acids. V shed 3 bases and J shed 4 bases, with 15 bases lying between them. Germline loops: CDR1 MDHEN, CDR2 SYDVKM. Written as DNA, the CDR3 is TGTGCCAGCAGTTTCGGGGGCAGGAGGGGCACTGAAGCTTTCTTT. Translating gives CASSFGGRRGTEAFF.

This clonotype was recorded a few times. The rearrangement joins TRBV7-8 to TRBJ1-5; TRBD1 agrees at 9 bases. The CDR3 covers 14 residues. CDR1 is SGHVS, CDR2 FQNEAQ, per germline. V trimming: 5 bases; J trimming: 3 bases; junction bases outside the gene matches: 2. The CDR3 protein is CASSGTGYNQPQHF. The DNA for the CDR3 is TGTGCCAGCAGCGGGACAGGGTACAATCAGCCCCAGCATTTT. Using reference TRBV7-8 and TRBJ1-5 for the parts outside the CDR3, the full variable domain is GAGVSQSPRYKVAKRGQDVALRCDPISGHVSLFWYQQALGQGPEFLTYFQNEAQLDKSGLPSDRFFAERPEGSVSTLKIQRTQQEDSAVYLCASSGTGYNQPQHFGDGTRLSIL.

The table lists this clonotype with a few counts. The V gene is TRBV6-2 or TRBV6-3, the J gene TRBJ2-2; TRBD2 is a possible D gene (6 bases). Trimming removed 7 bases from V and 1 base from J, with 16 bases in between. The CDR3 sequence is 16 residues long. Germline loops: CDR1 MNHEY, CDR2 SVGEGT. In DNA form, the CDR3 reads TGTGCCAGCACCCTGGAGGGACGCCAGAACACCGGGGAGCTGTTTTTT. Encoded protein: CASTLEGRQNTGELFF.

This clonotype was observed at least ten times. The chain is built from TRBV28 and TRBJ1-2; no reliable D call. Germline loops: CDR1 MDHEN, CDR2 SYDVKM. V was pared by 8 bases and J by 5 bases, with 6 bases between. CDR3 length equals 10 residues. The CDR3 spells CASGFYGYTF. CDR3 bases: TGTGCCAGCGGATTTTATGGCTACACCTTC.

CDR3 nucleotides: TGTGCCAGCAGCTTAGCTACAGGGCGAGGCACTGAAGCTTTCTTT. Protein sequence: CASSLATGRGTEAFF. This chain uses TRBV7-9 with TRBJ1-1, with D perhaps matching TRBD1 (6 bases). Trimming took 0 bases from V and 4 from J, leaving 12 bases between them. In germline, CDR1 is SEHNR, CDR2 FQNEAQ (reference sequence). This CDR3 has 15 amino acids.

This clonotype was observed a handful of times. The V call is TRBV5-6, the J call TRBJ1-1; D is unresolved. CDR1 is SGHDT, CDR2 YYEEEE, per germline. Deletions cut 2 bases from V and 4 bases from J, with 15 bases between. The CDR3 totals 15 residues. CDR3: CASSFRALAGTEAFF. The CDR3 nucleotides read TGTGCCAGCAGCTTCCGGGCCCTCGCTGGCACTGAAGCTTTCTTT.

In this sample, this clonotype turned up a few times. The chain has TRBV29-1 and TRBJ1-1, with D possibly TRBD1 on 6 matching bases. Germline V gives CDR1 SQVTM, CDR2 ANQGSEA. V was trimmed by 6 bases and J by 3 bases, leaving 20 bases between them. CDR3 length: 15 residues. The CDR3 DNA is TGCAGCGTCCCAAGGGGTTGGGGGCAGGACACTGAAGCTTTCTTT. Its protein is CSVPRGWGQDTEAFF.

The chain combines TRBV25-1 with TRBJ2-7; 8 bases match TRBD1. The CDR3 covers 14 residues. The germline CDR1 and CDR2 sequences are MGHDK and SYGVNS. V was pared by 4 bases and J by 3 bases, with 5 bases of the junction left unmatched. The CDR3 here is CASSGDRGNYEQYF. As DNA, the CDR3 is TGTGCCAGCAGTGGCGACAGGGGAAACTACGAGCAGTACTTC.

This clonotype has a handful of counts. The chain is built from TRBV9 and TRBJ1-6; D remains unclear. In germline, CDR1 is SGDLS, CDR2 YYNGEE. V was cut by 0 bases and J by 13 bases, with 11 bases left in between. CDR3 length: 13 residues. The CDR3 region is CASSVELRAPLHF. The CDR3 DNA sequence: TGTGCCAGCAGCGTAGAGTTAAGGGCCCCCCTCCACTTT.

This chain connects TRBV29-1 to TRBJ2-7; 10 bases line up with TRBD2. The CDR3 loop spans 14 amino acids. Germline V gives CDR1 SQVTM, CDR2 ANQGSEA. With V trimmed by 7 bases and J by 0 bases, 6 bases remained unmatched. The CDR3 DNA reads TGCAGCGCAGGACTAGCGGCGAGCTCCTACGAGCAGTACTTC. Translation gives CSAGLAASSYEQYF.

The CDR3 DNA reads TGTGCCAGCAGTTTAGCACTAGCGGGGGGGCCACGTGAGCAGTTCTTC. This encodes CASSLALAGGPREQFF. This chain connects TRBV12-3 or TRBV12-4 to TRBJ2-1; 13 bases match TRBD2. V was clipped by 0 bases and J by 9 bases; unmatched bases: 5. The CDR3 is 16 amino acids.

J is TRBJ2-5 and V is TRBV29-1; D is uncertain. Trimming removed 3 bases at V and 7 bases at J, with 12 bases between. CDR3 length equals 12 residues. Germline lookup yields CDR1 SQVTM and CDR2 ANQGSEA. The CDR3 sequence is CSVESRAGTQYF. The CDR3 DNA is TGCAGCGTTGAGTCCCGGGCCGGGACCCAGTACTTC.

This clonotype occurred many times. V gene TRBV20-1 combines with J gene TRBJ1-2; no firm D call. The V end lost 5 bases, the J end lost 4 bases, and 11 bases lay between the germline ends. Germline V lookup: CDR1 DFQATT, CDR2 SNEGSKA (reference sequence). This CDR3 region has 12 residues. DNA of the CDR3: TGCAGTGCTGGGAGTTTGCTCTATGGCTACACCTTC. As protein: CSAGSLLYGYTF.

This clonotype turned up a few times. The V and J genes are TRBV18 and TRBJ1-3, with D unclear. V was clipped by 3 bases and J by 0 bases, with 9 bases between them. Germline loops: CDR1 KGHSH, CDR2 LQKENI. The CDR3 extends over 15 amino acids. This CDR3 is CASSPDISSGNTIYF. The CDR3, as DNA: TGTGCCAGCTCACCCGACATCTCCTCTGGAAACACCATATATTTT.